This T cell receptor (beta chain) was documented in a study of T cell repertoires in cytomegalovirus infection. The wider study: Based on public TCR beta signatures, there were indications of CMV infection and of a matching HLA type.

V dropped 7 bases and J dropped 1 base, with 16 bases sitting between them. CDR3 length: 16 residues. Germline V gives CDR1 LNHDA, CDR2 SQIVND (reference sequence). Notes on this clonotype: Its matching antigen is unknown.

TCRdb independently ran MiXCR on the reads; one entry per CDR3 protein. Seen here are around 500,000 distinct CDR3 sequences, about two fifths observed once, and the top ten hold around 45%. V usage is TRBV19 and J usage is TRBJ2-2, with D perhaps matching TRBD1 (5 bases). The sequence came from a human donor in good health (CMV status not recorded). Some clones in this sample may be carry-over from other donors' samples. The sample was cultured PBMCs, taken from culture after CMV antigen stimulation. The CDR3 coding sequence is TGTGCCAGTAAAAATACGGGTGGACAGAACACCGGGGAGCTGTTTTTT. Amino acids: CASKNTGGQNTGELFF.